This is a list of T cell receptor beta chains from one sample in a study of blood T cells in healthy people across ages. TCRdb re-derived calls from the 5' RACE reads in MiXCR, one entry per CDR3 protein. The profile covers about 1,600,000 distinct CDR3 sequences, with 40% to 50% appearing a single time and approximately 7.9% taken by the ten largest. Sequences were obtained from blood. The receptors derive from a woman aged 18-29 years in good health. CDR3s include the opening cysteine and the closing phenylalanine or tryptophan. A D gene is named only where the DNA matches it firmly. Clone sizes are given selectively: once, few, many, or a class where the clone is expanded.

V gene: TRBV12-3/TRBV12-4; J gene: TRBJ2-7; clone size: -; D gene: -; CDR3 DNA: TGTGCCAGCAGTTTGTTCCCCCACGAGCAGTACTTC; CDR3 protein: CASSLFPHEQYF
V gene: TRBV3-1; J gene: TRBJ2-1; clone size: -; D gene: -; CDR3 DNA: TGTGCCAGCAGCCAAGGGACGTGGGGGGCGAATGAGCAGTTCTTC; CDR3 protein: CASSQGTWGANEQFF
V gene: TRBV20-1; J gene: TRBJ2-1; clone size: -; D gene: TRBD2; CDR3 DNA: TGCAGTGCCCGAGGCGGCGGGGGCAATGAGCAGTTCTTC; CDR3 protein: CSARGGGGNEQFF
V gene: TRBV24-1; J gene: TRBJ2-5; clone size: -; D gene: -; CDR3 DNA: TGTGCCACCAGTGATCGCGGGACTTCCAAAGAGACCCAGTACTTC; CDR3 protein: CATSDRGTSKETQYF
V gene: TRBV5-1; J gene: TRBJ2-1; clone size: few; D gene: -; CDR3 DNA: TGCGCCAGCAGCTTGGCCGGGGGCGCGAACAATGAGCAGTTCTTC; CDR3 protein: CASSLAGGANNEQFF
V gene: TRBV4-1; J gene: TRBJ1-1; clone size: -; D gene: -; CDR3 DNA: TGCGCCAGCAGCCAATCCCGGGTTGGTGAAGCTTTCTTT; CDR3 protein: CASSQSRVGEAFF
V gene: TRBV4-1; J gene: TRBJ1-2; clone size: many; D gene: TRBD1; CDR3 DNA: TGCGCCAGCAGCCAAGAAAAGGGACAGGGCCTATATGGCTACACCTTC; CDR3 protein: CASSQEKGQGLYGYTF
V gene: TRBV6-2/TRBV6-3; J gene: TRBJ1-2; clone size: few; D gene: -; CDR3 DNA: TGTGCCAGCAGCCAAGCTGGAGGGGGGCCTGGCTACACCTTC; CDR3 protein: CASSQAGGGPGYTF
V gene: TRBV10-3; J gene: TRBJ1-2; clone size: few; D gene: TRBD1; CDR3 DNA: TGTGCCATCAGTGAGCCCCGGGACAGGGTTGGCTACACCTTC; CDR3 protein: CAISEPRDRVGYTF
V gene: TRBV10-3; J gene: TRBJ2-2; clone size: -; D gene: -; CDR3 DNA: TGTGCCATCAGTGAGAAACTCCAAACAGGGTCCGCGGACACCGGGGAGCTGTTTTTT; CDR3 protein: CAISEKLQTGSADTGELFF
V gene: TRBV7-2; J gene: TRBJ2-1; clone size: -; D gene: -; CDR3 DNA: TGTGCCAGCAGCTTAGACCGAGGGCGTGAGCAGTTCTTC; CDR3 protein: CASSLDRGREQFF
V gene: TRBV29-1; J gene: TRBJ1-2; clone size: few; D gene: -; CDR3 DNA: TGCAGCGGTGAAGGCGGCATCTATGGCTACACCTTC; CDR3 protein: CSGEGGIYGYTF
V gene: TRBV27; J gene: TRBJ2-3; clone size: -; D gene: -; CDR3 DNA: TGTGCCAGCAGTCCCTCATTAGAGGGCACAGATACGCAGTATTTT; CDR3 protein: CASSPSLEGTDTQYF
V gene: TRBV5-1; J gene: TRBJ2-3; clone size: -; D gene: -; CDR3 DNA: TGCGCCAGTAGAACTAGTAGCACAGATACGCAGTATTTT; CDR3 protein: CASRTSSTDTQYF
V gene: TRBV12-3/TRBV12-4; J gene: TRBJ1-2; clone size: few; D gene: -; CDR3 DNA: TGTGCCAGCACAGGGGAACAGGGCCGCGGCTACACCTTC; CDR3 protein: CASTGEQGRGYTF
V gene: TRBV9; J gene: TRBJ1-2; clone size: -; D gene: TRBD1; CDR3 DNA: TGTGCCAGCAGCGGGACAGGGTGGAACTATGGCTACACCTTC; CDR3 protein: CASSGTGWNYGYTF
V gene: TRBV11-2; J gene: TRBJ2-7; clone size: few; D gene: -; CDR3 DNA: TGTGCCAGCAGCTTAGGTGTCGGCGCAACAAGCTCCGAGCAGTACTTC; CDR3 protein: CASSLGVGATSSEQYF
V gene: TRBV4-2; J gene: TRBJ1-2; clone size: -; D gene: -; CDR3 DNA: TGTGCCAGCAGCCAAGCAGTAAGGGTAACTGGGTATGGCTACACCTTC; CDR3 protein: CASSQAVRVTGYGYTF
V gene: TRBV4-1; J gene: TRBJ2-7; clone size: -; D gene: -; CDR3 DNA: TGCGCCAGCAGCCAAGAGGACTTGTACAATGAGCAGTACTTC; CDR3 protein: CASSQEDLYNEQYF
V gene: TRBV27; J gene: TRBJ2-3; clone size: -; D gene: TRBD2; CDR3 DNA: TGTGCCAGCACCTCGGGGGGGCCGACAGATACGCAGTATTTT; CDR3 protein: CASTSGGPTDTQYF
V gene: TRBV7-9; J gene: TRBJ2-3; clone size: -; D gene: -; CDR3 DNA: TGTGCCAGCAGCGTAGGGGATACGCGGTATTTT; CDR3 protein: CASSVGDTRYF
V gene: TRBV20-1; J gene: TRBJ1-1; clone size: -; D gene: -; CDR3 DNA: TGCAGTGCGACGTGGGGGGCTAACACTGAAGCTTTCTTT; CDR3 protein: CSATWGANTEAFF
V gene: TRBV27; J gene: TRBJ2-1; clone size: -; D gene: -; CDR3 DNA: TGTGCCAGCAGCAAAGCCCCCGAGGGTGAGCAGTTCTTC; CDR3 protein: CASSKAPEGEQFF
V gene: TRBV5-5; J gene: TRBJ2-5; clone size: few; D gene: TRBD1; CDR3 DNA: TGTGCCAGCAGCTTCCGGACAGGGAAGGAGACCCAGTACTTC; CDR3 protein: CASSFRTGKETQYF
V gene: TRBV20-1; J gene: TRBJ2-7; clone size: -; D gene: TRBD2; CDR3 DNA: TGCAGTGCGCCGACCGGGACTAGCGGGAGTAACGAGCAGTACTTC; CDR3 protein: CSAPTGTSGSNEQYF
V gene: TRBV4-2; J gene: TRBJ1-1; clone size: -; D gene: -; CDR3 DNA: TGTGCCAGCAGCCAAGATGGCAGGGTAGCTGAAGCTTTCTTT; CDR3 protein: CASSQDGRVAEAFF
V gene: TRBV28; J gene: TRBJ2-7; clone size: -; D gene: TRBD1; CDR3 DNA: TGTGCCAGCACCCCCGGGACAGGGGGAAGGGAGCAGTACTTC; CDR3 protein: CASTPGTGGREQYF
V gene: TRBV5-1; J gene: TRBJ2-5; clone size: -; D gene: TRBD1; CDR3 DNA: TGCGCCAGCAGCTTGGCCGGGACAGGGAATACGGTGCAGTACTTC; CDR3 protein: CASSLAGTGNTVQYF
V gene: TRBV6-5; J gene: TRBJ2-3; clone size: few; D gene: -; CDR3 DNA: TGTGCCAGCAGTTGGGGGTCAAAGGATACGCAGTATTTT; CDR3 protein: CASSWGSKDTQYF
V gene: TRBV9; J gene: TRBJ2-1; clone size: -; D gene: TRBD2; CDR3 DNA: TGTGCCAGCAGCGTAGGAGGGACTAGTAACGAAGAGCAGTTCTTC; CDR3 protein: CASSVGGTSNEEQFF
V gene: TRBV20-1; J gene: TRBJ2-1; clone size: -; D gene: TRBD2; CDR3 DNA: TGCAGTGCACGTAGGACTAGCGGGGGGGGCAATGAGCAGTTCTTC; CDR3 protein: CSARRTSGGGNEQFF
V gene: TRBV7-9; J gene: TRBJ2-1; clone size: -; D gene: -; CDR3 DNA: TGTGCCAGCAGCTTATGGGGGGGGGTTACAGGGAATGAGCAGTTCTTC; CDR3 protein: CASSLWGGVTGNEQFF
V gene: TRBV29-1; J gene: TRBJ1-5; clone size: -; D gene: -; CDR3 DNA: TGCAGCGTTGTGTCGGATAGCAATCAGCCCCAGCATTTT; CDR3 protein: CSVVSDSNQPQHF
V gene: TRBV5-1; J gene: TRBJ2-7; clone size: -; D gene: -; CDR3 DNA: TGCGCCAGCAGCTTGGCCGGTCATACCTACGAGCGGTACTTC; CDR3 protein: CASSLAGHTYERYF